This T cell receptor beta chain was captured by sequencing in a study of PD-1 blockade in classical Hodgkin lymphoma. Overall study findings and caveats: It was CD4+ TCR diversity, not CD8+, that rose significantly by C4D1.

The sample holds one count of this clone. Antigen: not known. Specified time point: cycle 4 day 1 (C4D1), after 5 to 7 weeks of nivolumab. Each patient's relapse followed autologous stem cell transplantation, and brentuximab vedotin exposure varied. PBMCs, once thawed, yielded CD8+ T cells isolated by magnetic negative selection. Clones were read by immunoSEQ multiplex PCR, and TCRdb kept only the in-frame ones, dropping some. The repertoire includes about 9,900 clones, roughly 72% of them detected once, and around 9.6% sits in the top ten. CDR3 size: 16 residues. Germline V gene data show CDR1 as SQVTM and CDR2 as ANQGSEA. V gave up 3 bases and J gave up 0 bases, with 16 bases separating them.

The chain joins TRBV29-1 to TRBJ2-3; possible D gene TRBD2, 6 bases. The sequenced sample was CD8+ T cells from blood, obtained before the fourth cycle of nivolumab. The sequence derives from a human donor with classical Hodgkin lymphoma. For the CDR3, the DNA is TGCAGCGTTGATGGGGGAGGCATTGGAAGCACAGATACGCAGTATTTT. Protein product: CSVDGGGIGSTDTQYF.